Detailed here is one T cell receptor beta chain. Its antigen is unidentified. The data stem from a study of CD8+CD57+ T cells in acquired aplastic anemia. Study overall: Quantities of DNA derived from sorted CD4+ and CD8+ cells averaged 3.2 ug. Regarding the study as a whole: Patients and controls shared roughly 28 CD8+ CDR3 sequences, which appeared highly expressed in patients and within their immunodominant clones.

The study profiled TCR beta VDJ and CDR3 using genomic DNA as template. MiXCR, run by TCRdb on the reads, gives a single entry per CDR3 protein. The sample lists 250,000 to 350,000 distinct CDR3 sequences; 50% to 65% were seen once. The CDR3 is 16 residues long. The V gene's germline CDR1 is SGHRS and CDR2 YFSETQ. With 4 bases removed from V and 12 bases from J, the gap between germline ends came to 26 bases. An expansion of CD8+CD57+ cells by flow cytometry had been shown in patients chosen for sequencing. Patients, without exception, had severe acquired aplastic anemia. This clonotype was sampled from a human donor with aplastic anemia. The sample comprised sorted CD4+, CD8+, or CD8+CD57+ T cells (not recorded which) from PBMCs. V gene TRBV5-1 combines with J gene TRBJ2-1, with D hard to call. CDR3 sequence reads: CASSLRSEINTDTQFF. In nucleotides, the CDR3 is TGCGCCAGCAGCCTTAGGTCCGAGATAAACACAGATACGCAGTTCTTC.